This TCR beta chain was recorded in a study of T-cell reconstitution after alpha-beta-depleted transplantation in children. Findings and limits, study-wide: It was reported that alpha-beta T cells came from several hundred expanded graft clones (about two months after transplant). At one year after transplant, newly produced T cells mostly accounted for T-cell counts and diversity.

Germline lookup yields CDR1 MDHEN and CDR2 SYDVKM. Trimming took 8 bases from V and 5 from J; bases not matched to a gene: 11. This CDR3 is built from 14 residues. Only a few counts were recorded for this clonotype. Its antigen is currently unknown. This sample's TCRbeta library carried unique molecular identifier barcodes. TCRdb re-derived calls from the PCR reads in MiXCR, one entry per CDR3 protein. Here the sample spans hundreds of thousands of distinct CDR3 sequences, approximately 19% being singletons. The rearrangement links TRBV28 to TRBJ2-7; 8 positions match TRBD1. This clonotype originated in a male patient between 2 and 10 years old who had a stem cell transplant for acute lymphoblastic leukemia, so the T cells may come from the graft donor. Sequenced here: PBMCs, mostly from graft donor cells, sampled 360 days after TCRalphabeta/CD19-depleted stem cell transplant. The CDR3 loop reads CASHPDLDRDEQYF. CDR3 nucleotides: TGTGCCAGCCATCCAGACTTGGACAGGGACGAGCAGTACTTC.